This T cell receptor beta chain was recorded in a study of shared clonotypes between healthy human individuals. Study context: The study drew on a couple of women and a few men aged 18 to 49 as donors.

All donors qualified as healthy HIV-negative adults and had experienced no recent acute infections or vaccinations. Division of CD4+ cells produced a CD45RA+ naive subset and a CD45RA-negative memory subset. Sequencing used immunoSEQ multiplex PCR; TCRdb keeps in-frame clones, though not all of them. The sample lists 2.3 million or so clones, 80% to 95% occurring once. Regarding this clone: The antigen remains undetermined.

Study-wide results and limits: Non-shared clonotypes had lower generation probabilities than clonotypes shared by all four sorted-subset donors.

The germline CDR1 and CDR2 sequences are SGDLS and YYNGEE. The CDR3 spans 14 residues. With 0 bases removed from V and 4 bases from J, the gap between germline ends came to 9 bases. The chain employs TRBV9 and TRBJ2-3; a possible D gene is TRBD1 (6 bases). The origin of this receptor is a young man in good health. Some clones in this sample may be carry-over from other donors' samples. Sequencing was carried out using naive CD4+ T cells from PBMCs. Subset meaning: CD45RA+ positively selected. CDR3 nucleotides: TGTGCCAGCAGCGTAGTGGGGGCGTCAGATACGCAGTATTTT. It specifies CASSVVGASDTQYF.